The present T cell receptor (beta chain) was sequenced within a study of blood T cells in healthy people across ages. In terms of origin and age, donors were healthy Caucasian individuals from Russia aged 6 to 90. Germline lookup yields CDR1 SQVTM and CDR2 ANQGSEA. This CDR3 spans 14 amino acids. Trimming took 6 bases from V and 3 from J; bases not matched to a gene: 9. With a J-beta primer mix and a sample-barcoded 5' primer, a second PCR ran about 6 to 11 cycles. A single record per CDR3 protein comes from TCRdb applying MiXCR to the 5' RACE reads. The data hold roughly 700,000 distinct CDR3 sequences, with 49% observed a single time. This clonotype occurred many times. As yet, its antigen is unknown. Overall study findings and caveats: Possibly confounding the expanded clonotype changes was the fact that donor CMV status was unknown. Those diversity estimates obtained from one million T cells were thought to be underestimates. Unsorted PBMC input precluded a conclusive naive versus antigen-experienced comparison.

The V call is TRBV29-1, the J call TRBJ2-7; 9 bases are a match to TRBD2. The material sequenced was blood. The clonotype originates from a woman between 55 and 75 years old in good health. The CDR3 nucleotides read TGCAGCGTGGGTACGGGACTAGCCGGCTACGAGCAGTACTTC. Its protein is CSVGTGLAGYEQYF.